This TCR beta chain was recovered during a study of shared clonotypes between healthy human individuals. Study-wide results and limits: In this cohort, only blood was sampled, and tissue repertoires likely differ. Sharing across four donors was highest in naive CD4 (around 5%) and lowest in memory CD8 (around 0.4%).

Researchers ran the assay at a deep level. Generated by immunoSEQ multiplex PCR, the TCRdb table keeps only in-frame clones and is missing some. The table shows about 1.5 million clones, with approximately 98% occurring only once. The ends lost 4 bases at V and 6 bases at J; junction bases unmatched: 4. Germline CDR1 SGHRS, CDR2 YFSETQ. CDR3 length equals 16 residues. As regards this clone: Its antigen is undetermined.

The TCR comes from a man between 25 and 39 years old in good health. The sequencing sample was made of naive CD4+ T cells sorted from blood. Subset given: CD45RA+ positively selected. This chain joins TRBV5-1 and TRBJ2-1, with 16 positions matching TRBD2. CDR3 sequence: CASSRGTSGRANEQFF. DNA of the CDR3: TGCGCCAGCAGCAGAGGGACTAGCGGGAGGGCCAATGAGCAGTTCTTC.